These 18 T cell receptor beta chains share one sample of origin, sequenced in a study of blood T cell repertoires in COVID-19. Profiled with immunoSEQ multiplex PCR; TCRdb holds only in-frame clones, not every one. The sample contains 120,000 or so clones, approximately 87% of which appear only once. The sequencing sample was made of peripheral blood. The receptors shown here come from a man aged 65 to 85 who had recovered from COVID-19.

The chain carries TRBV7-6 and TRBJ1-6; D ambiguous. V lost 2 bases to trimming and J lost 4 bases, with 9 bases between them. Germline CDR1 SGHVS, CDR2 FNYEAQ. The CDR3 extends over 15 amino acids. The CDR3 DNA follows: TGTGCCAGCAGCTTAAACGAGCCGTATAATTCACCCCTCCACTTT. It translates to CASSLNEPYNSPLHF.

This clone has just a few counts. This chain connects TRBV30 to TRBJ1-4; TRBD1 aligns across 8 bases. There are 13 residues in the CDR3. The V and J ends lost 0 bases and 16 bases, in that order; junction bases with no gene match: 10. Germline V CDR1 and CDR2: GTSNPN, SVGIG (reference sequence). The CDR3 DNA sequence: TGTGCCTGGAGTGTCACAGGGGGGCCCCGGAGGTTTTTT. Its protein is CAWSVTGGPRRFF. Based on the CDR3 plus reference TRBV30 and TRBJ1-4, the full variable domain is SQTIHQWPATLVQPVGSPLSLECTVEGTSNPNLYWYRQAAGRGLQLLFYSVGIGQISSEVPQNLSASRPQDRQFILSSKKLLLSDSGFYLCAWSVTGGPRRFFGSGTQLSVL.

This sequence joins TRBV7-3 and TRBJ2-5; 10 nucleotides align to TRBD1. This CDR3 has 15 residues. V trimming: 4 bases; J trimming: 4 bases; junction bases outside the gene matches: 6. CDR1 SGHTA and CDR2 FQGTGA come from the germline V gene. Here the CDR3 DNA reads TGTGCCAGCAGCTCTACCGGACAGGGGGGAGAGACCCAGTACTTC. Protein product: CASSSTGQGGETQYF.

CDR3 coding DNA: TGTGCCTGGAGGGGACAGGCCTACAATGAGCAGTTCTTC. Protein: CAWRGQAYNEQFF. V is TRBV30 and J is TRBJ2-1; 8 bases match TRBD1. Germline-derived CDR1 and CDR2 are GTSNPN and SVGIG (reference sequence). The J segment lost 2 bases and the V segment lost 3 bases, leaving 0 bases of the junction unmatched. The length of the CDR3 is 13 residues.

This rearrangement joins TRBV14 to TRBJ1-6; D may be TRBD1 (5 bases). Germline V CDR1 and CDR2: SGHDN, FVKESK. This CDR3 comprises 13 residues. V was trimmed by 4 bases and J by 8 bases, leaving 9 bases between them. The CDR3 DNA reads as TGTGCCAGCAGCCCTCGGGGGGATTCACCCCTCCACTTT. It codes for CASSPRGDSPLHF.

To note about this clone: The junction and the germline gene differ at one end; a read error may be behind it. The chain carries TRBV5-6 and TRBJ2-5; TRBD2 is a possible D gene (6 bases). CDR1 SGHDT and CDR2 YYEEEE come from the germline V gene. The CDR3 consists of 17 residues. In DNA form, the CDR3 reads TGTGCCAGCAGTTTGGTTTGGCCCAGCGGGCCTCAAGAGACCCAGTACTTC. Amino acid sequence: CASSLVWPSGPQETQYF.

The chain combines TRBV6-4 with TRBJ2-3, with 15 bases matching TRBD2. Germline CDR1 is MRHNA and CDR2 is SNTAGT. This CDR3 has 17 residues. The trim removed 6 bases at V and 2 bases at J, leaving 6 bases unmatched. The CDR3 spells CASSAGLAGGDTDTQYF. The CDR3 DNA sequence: TGTGCCAGCAGCGCGGGACTAGCGGGAGGTGACACAGATACGCAGTATTTT.

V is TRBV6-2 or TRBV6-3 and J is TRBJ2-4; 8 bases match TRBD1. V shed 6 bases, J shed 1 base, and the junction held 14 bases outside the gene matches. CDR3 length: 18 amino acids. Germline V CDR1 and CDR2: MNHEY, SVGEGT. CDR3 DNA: TGTGCCAGCAGCGGGACAGGTTGGAGGGCCCCTGCCAAAAACATTCAGTACTTC. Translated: CASSGTGWRAPAKNIQYF.

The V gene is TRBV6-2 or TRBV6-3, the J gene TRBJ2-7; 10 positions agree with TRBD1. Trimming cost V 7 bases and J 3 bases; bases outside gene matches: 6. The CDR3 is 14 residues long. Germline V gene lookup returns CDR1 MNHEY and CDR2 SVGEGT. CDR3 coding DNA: TGTGCCAGCAACCCGACAGGGGGCGACTACGAGCAGTACTTC. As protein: CASNPTGGDYEQYF.

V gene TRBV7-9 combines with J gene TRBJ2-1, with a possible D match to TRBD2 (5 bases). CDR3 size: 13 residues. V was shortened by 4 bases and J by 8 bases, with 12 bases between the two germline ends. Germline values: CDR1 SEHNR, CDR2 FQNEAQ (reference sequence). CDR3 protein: CASSSDWGDEQFF. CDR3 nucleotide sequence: TGTGCCAGCAGCTCGGACTGGGGTGATGAGCAGTTCTTC.

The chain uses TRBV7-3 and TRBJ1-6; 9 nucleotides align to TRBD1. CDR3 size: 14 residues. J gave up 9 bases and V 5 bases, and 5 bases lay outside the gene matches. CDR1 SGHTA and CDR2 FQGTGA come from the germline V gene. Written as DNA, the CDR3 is TGTGCCAGCAGCCCAACAGGGGGCGGTTCACCCCTCCACTTT. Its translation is CASSPTGGGSPLHF.

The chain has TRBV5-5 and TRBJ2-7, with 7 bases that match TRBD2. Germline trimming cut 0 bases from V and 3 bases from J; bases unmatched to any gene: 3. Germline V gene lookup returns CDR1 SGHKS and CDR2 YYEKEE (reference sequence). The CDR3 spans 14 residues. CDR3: CASSLGPSGYEQYF. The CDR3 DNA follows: TGTGCCAGCAGCTTGGGGCCTAGCGGCTACGAGCAGTACTTC. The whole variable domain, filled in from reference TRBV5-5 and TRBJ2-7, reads DAGVTQSPTHLIKTRGQQVTLRCSPISGHKSVSWYQQVLGQGPQFIFQYYEKEERGRGNFPDRFSARQFPNYSSELNVNALLLGDSALYLCASSLGPSGYEQYFGPGTRLTVT.

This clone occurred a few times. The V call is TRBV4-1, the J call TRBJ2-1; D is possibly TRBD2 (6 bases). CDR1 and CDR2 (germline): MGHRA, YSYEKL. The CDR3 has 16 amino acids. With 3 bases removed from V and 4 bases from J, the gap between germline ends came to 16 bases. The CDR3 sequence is CASSHGALARYNEQFF. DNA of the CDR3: TGCGCCAGCAGCCATGGGGCACTAGCCCGATACAATGAGCAGTTCTTC.

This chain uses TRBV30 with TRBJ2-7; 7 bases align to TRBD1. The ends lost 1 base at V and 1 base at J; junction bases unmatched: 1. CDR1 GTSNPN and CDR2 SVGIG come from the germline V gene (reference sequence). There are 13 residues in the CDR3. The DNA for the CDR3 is TGTGCCTGGAGTGAGGGGGCATCCTACGAGCAGTACTTC. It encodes CAWSEGASYEQYF. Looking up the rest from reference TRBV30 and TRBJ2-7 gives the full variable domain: SQTIHQWPATLVQPVGSPLSLECTVEGTSNPNLYWYRQAAGRGLQLLFYSVGIGQISSEVPQNLSASRPQDRQFILSSKKLLLSDSGFYLCAWSEGASYEQYFGPGTRLTVT.

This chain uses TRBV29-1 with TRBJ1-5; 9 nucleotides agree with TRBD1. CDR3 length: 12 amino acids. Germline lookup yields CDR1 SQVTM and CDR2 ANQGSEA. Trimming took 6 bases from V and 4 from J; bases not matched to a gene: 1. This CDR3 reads CSVGTGNQPQHF. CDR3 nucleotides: TGCAGCGTGGGGACAGGGAATCAGCCCCAGCATTTT. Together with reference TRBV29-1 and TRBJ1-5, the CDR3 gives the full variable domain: SAVISQKPSRDICQRGTSLTIQCQVDSQVTMMFWYRQQPGQSLTLIATANQGSEATYESGFVIDKFPISRPNLTFSTLTVSNMSPEDSSIYLCSVGTGNQPQHFGDGTRLSIL.

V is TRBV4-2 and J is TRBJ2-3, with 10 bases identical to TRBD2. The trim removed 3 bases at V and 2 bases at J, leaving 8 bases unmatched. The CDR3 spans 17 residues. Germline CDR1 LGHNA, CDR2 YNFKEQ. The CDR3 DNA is TGTGCCAGCAGCCAGGGTCTAGCGGGGGATGTCACAGATACGCAGTATTTT. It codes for CASSQGLAGDVTDTQYF.

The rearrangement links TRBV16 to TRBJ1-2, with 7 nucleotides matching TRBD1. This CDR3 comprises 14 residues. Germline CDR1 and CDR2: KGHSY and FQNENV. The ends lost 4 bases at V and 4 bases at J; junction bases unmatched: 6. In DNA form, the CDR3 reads TGTGCCAGCAGCCCCGCGGCAGGGGGCTATGGCTACACCTTC. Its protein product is CASSPAAGGYGYTF.

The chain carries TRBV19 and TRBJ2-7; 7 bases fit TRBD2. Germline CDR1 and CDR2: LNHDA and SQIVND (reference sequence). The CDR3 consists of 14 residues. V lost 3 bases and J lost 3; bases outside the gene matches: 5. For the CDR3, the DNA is TGTGCCAGTAGTATGCGGGAGCCGGGCTACGAGCAGTACTTC. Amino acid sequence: CASSMREPGYEQYF.